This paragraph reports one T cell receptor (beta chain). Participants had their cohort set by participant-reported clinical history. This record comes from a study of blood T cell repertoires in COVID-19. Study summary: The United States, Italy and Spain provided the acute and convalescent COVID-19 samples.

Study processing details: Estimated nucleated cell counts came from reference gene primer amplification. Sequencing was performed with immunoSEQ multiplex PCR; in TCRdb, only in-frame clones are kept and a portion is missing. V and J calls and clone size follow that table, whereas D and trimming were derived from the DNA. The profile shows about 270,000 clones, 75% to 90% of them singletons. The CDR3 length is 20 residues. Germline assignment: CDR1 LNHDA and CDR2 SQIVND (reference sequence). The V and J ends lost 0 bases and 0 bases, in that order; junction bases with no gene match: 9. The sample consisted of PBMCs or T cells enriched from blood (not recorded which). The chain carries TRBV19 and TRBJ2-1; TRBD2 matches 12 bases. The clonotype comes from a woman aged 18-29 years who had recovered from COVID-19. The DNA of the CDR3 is TGTGCCAGTAGTATAGATCCCCCGGGACTAGCGGGCAGCTCCTACAATGAGCAGTTCTTC. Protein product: CASSIDPPGLAGSSYNEQFF.